A single TCR beta chain is shown here with its context. Its antigen is undetermined. The data originate from a study of cytomegalovirus exposure and HLA in healthy donors. Whole-study context: Across 300 to 400 genotyped donors, 65% to 90% landed in the Caucasian-associated ancestry cluster.

This CDR3 is 12 amino acids long. Trimming removed 1 base at V and 10 bases at J, with 5 bases between. The germline gives CDR1 SGHVS, CDR2 FQNEAQ. PCR used 60 Vbeta primers and 13 Jbeta primers. Original processing methods: Approximately 86 million unique TCR beta chains, 9 million to 11 million shared, were counted in a later analysis. TCRdb's table, derived via immunoSEQ multiplex PCR, lists solely in-frame clones and lacks some. V, J and clone size were drawn from that table, and D and trimming were deduced from the DNA. The sample includes about 160,000 clones, 87% seen only once; the top ten take 0.85%. Donors were nominally healthy when sampled, though unrecorded immune exposures were likely. Study-level points and caveats: Previous analysis showed most TCR beta V segments were productive about 87% or about 30% of the time.

The genes are TRBV7-8 and TRBJ1-6; D remains unclear. Material for sequencing was PBMCs. The receptor was derived from a woman under 40 in good health and CMV-seronegative. CDR3 in amino acids: CASSLDSSPLHF. The CDR3, as DNA: TGTGCCAGCAGCTTAGATAGCTCACCCCTCCACTTT.